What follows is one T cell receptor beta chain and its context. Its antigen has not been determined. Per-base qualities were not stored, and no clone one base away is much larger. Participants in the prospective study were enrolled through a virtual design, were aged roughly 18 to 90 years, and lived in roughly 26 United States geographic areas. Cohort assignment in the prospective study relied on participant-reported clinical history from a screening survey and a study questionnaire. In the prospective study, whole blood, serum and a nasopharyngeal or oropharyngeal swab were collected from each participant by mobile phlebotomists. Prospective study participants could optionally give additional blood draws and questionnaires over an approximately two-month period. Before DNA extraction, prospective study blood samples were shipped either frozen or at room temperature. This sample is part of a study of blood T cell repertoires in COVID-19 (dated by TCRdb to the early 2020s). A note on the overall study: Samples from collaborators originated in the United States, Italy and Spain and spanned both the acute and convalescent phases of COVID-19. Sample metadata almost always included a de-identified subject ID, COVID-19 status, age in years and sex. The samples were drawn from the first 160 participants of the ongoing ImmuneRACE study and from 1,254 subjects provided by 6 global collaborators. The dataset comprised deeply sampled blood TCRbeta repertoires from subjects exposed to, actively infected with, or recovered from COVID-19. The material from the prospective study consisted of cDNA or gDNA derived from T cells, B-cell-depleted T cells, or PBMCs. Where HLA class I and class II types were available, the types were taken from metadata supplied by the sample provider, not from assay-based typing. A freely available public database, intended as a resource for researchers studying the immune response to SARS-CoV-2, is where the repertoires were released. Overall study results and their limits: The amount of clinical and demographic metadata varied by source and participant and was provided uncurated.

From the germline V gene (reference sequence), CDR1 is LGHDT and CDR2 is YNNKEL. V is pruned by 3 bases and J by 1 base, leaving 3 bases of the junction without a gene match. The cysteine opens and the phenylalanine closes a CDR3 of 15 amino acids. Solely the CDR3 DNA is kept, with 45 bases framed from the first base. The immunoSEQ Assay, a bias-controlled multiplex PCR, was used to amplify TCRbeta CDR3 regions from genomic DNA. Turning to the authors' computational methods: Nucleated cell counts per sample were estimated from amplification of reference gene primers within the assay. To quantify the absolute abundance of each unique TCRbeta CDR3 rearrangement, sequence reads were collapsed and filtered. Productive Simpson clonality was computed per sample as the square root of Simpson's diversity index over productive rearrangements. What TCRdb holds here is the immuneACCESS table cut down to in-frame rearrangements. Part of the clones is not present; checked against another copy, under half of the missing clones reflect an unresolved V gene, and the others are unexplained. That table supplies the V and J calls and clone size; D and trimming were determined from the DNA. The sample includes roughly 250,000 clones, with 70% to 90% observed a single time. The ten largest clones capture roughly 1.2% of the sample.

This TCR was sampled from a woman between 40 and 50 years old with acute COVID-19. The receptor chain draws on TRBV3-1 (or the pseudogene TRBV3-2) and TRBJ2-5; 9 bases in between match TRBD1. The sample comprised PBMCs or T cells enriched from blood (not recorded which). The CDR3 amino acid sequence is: CASSHSDRGQETQYF. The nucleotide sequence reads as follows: TGTGCCAGCAGCCATTCGGACAGGGGCCAAGAGACCCAGTACTTC.